This T cell receptor beta chain was sequenced during a study of technical replicates of blood from a few donors. V was shortened by 4 bases and J by 4 bases, with 18 bases between the two germline ends. The CDR3 covers 15 residues. Looked up from germline, CDR1 is SGHNT and CDR2 is YYREEE (reference sequence). Assay used: immunoSEQ multiplex PCR; TCRdb lists only in-frame clones, some missing. The top ten clones hold about 0.2% of a sample with more than 70,000 clones, 90% to 98% of them seen once. The chain is built from TRBV5-4 and TRBJ2-7, with D perhaps TRBD2 (5 bases). The source is a human donor in good health. The sequencing sample was made of T cells isolated from PBMCs. In DNA form, the CDR3 reads TGTGCCAGCAGCCCGCGGAATTCGGGGATATACGAGCAGTACTTC. The encoded protein is CASSPRNSGIYEQYF.